One sample yielded the 27 T cell receptor beta chains listed below, sequenced in a study of blood T cell repertoires in COVID-19. Assay used: immunoSEQ multiplex PCR; TCRdb lists only in-frame clones, some missing. The table shows 52,000 or so clones, with roughly 90% occurring only once. The material sequenced was peripheral blood. All receptors derive from a man in his forties with COVID-19, enrolled during active disease.

The rearrangement uses TRBV7-9 and TRBJ2-5, with 7 bases fitting TRBD1. The V and J ends lost 2 bases and 1 base, in that order; junction bases with no gene match: 4. Germline V lookup: CDR1 SEHNR, CDR2 FQNEAQ (reference sequence). The length of the CDR3 is 15 residues. Written as DNA, the CDR3 is TGTGCCAGCAGCTTAAGGACAGGCATCCAAGAGACCCAGTACTTC. It specifies CASSLRTGIQETQYF.

This sequence joins TRBV6-5 and TRBJ1-2; 7 bases are a match to TRBD1. The V gene's germline CDR1 is MNHEY and CDR2 SVGAGI. V lost 4 bases and J lost 4; bases outside the gene matches: 6. This CDR3 is built from 14 residues. The CDR3 region is CASSSRQGVYGYTF. CDR3 DNA: TGTGCCAGCAGTTCTAGACAGGGCGTCTATGGCTACACCTTC.

J is TRBJ2-1 and V is TRBV29-1, with 12 bases fitting TRBD2. The J segment lost 8 bases and the V segment lost 3 bases, leaving 11 bases of the junction unmatched. CDR3 length: 16 residues. Germline lookup yields CDR1 SQVTM and CDR2 ANQGSEA. The CDR3 spells CSVDRRSSGRVDEQFF. CDR3 coding DNA: TGCAGCGTTGATAGGAGGTCTAGCGGGAGGGTCGATGAGCAGTTCTTC.

This clone was seen just once. J is TRBJ1-1 and V is TRBV5-4; 8 nucleotides match TRBD1. With 6 bases clipped from V and 0 bases from J, the junction kept 7 bases outside the gene matches. The CDR3 covers 15 residues. Germline V gives CDR1 SGHNT, CDR2 YYREEE (reference sequence). Written as DNA, the CDR3 is TGTGCCAGCACCCCGGCGGGACAGGTGAACACTGAAGCTTTCTTT. As protein: CASTPAGQVNTEAFF.

The rearrangement uses TRBV27 and TRBJ2-3; D possibly corresponds to TRBD1 (6 bases). V was shortened by 5 bases and J by 4 bases, with 16 bases between the two germline ends. CDR1 and CDR2 (germline): MNHEY, SMNVEV (reference sequence). The CDR3 runs 15 residues. The CDR3 region has the DNA TGTGCCAGCAGTCCCGACTACAGGGTTTCAGATACGCAGTATTTT. Protein sequence: CASSPDYRVSDTQYF.

The chain carries TRBV27 and TRBJ2-3; D possibly corresponds to TRBD1 (5 bases). From germline, CDR1 is MNHEY and CDR2 SMNVEV (reference sequence). The CDR3 is made up of 13 amino acids. V dropped 8 bases and J dropped 5 bases, with 14 bases sitting between them. CDR3 coding DNA: TGTGCCAGCCTTGGGTCAAGGGGAGATACGCAGTATTTT. Amino acid sequence: CASLGSRGDTQYF.

This clone was detected only once. V and J are TRBV3-1 (or the pseudogene TRBV3-2) and TRBJ2-3; 10 bases are a match to TRBD1. With V trimmed by 5 bases and J by 7 bases, 3 bases remained unmatched. The germline CDR1 and CDR2 sequences are LGHDT and YNNKEL (reference sequence). This CDR3 comprises 13 residues. Here the CDR3 DNA reads TGTGCCAGCAGCAGGACAGGGGGACATACGCAGTATTTT. Encoded protein: CASSRTGGHTQYF.

The V and J genes are TRBV10-1 and TRBJ1-1; weak D call: TRBD1 (5 bases). V was trimmed by 4 bases and J by 4 bases, leaving 19 bases between them. Germline V gene data show CDR1 as WNHNN and CDR2 as SYGVQD (reference sequence). CDR3 length: 16 residues. CDR3 residues: CASSGAAGQRGTEAFF. CDR3 nucleotides: TGCGCCAGCAGTGGAGCGGCGGGGCAAAGAGGCACTGAAGCTTTCTTT.

The J gene is TRBJ2-3, the V gene TRBV5-4; 9 bases map to TRBD2. Germline V gene sequence: CDR1 SGHNT, CDR2 YYREEE (reference sequence). The CDR3 runs to 15 residues. V trimming: 0 bases; J trimming: 6 bases; junction bases outside the gene matches: 5. The CDR3 reads CASSLEAGGTDTQYF. The CDR3 coding sequence is TGTGCCAGCAGCTTGGAGGCGGGGGGGACTGATACGCAGTATTTT.

The J gene is TRBJ1-5, the V gene TRBV19; TRBD1 agrees at 10 bases. CDR1 and CDR2 (germline): LNHDA, SQIVND (reference sequence). The CDR3 is 16 amino acids. After removal of 5 bases from V and 6 bases from J, the junction contained 10 bases not matched to a gene. The CDR3 bases are TGTGCCAGTAGTCCCCAAATGGGACAGGGGCGTCAGCCCCAGCATTTT. This sequence encodes CASSPQMGQGRQPQHF.

The genes are TRBV7-9 and TRBJ2-7; tentatively, D is TRBD1 (6 bases). Trimming left V 6 bases short and J 3 bases short, with 9 bases between. Germline V gene sequence: CDR1 SEHNR, CDR2 FQNEAQ (reference sequence). The CDR3 has 12 amino acids. CDR3 DNA: TGTGCCAGCAGACGGGACAACTACGAGCAGTACTTC. Protein sequence: CASRRDNYEQYF.

V gene TRBV5-4 combines with J gene TRBJ1-1; D gene ambiguous. From germline, CDR1 is SGHNT and CDR2 YYREEE (reference sequence). V was trimmed by 4 bases and J by 1 base, leaving 11 bases between them. The CDR3 spans 14 residues. CDR3 sequence reads: CASSGPGWNTEAFF. The CDR3 nucleotides read TGTGCCAGCAGCGGTCCGGGGTGGAACACTGAAGCTTTCTTT.

The chain is built from TRBV19 and TRBJ2-3; possibly TRBD2 for D (6 bases). Between the trimmed V and J ends, which lost 3 bases and 1 base, there was a span of 11 bases. This CDR3 has 15 residues. The V gene's germline CDR1 is LNHDA and CDR2 SQIVND (reference sequence). DNA for the CDR3: TGTGCCAGTAGTATCCCGCGGGGACGCACAGATACGCAGTATTTT. It specifies CASSIPRGRTDTQYF.

This rearrangement joins TRBV25-1 to TRBJ2-1; unclear D gene. CDR1 and CDR2 from the germline V gene are MGHDK and SYGVNS. This CDR3 is built from 11 residues. V dropped 4 bases and J dropped 9 bases, with 7 bases sitting between them. The CDR3 DNA sequence: TGTGCCAGCAGTGTCCGGAGTGAGCAGTTCTTC. This translates into CASSVRSEQFF.

This clone was observed a few times. The chain combines TRBV19 with TRBJ2-7, with TRBD1 matching over 7 bases. Trimming at V came to 5 bases and at J to 4 bases, leaving 5 bases not matched to a gene. Germline V gene data show CDR1 as LNHDA and CDR2 as SQIVND (reference sequence). The CDR3 is 13 residues long. The CDR3 bases are TGTGCCAGTAGTTTGGCGACAGGGTACGAGCAGTACTTC. Amino acid sequence: CASSLATGYEQYF.

This chain uses TRBV6-5 with TRBJ2-7, with D perhaps matching TRBD1 (7 bases). The V end lost 7 bases, the J end lost 7 bases, and 17 bases lay between the germline ends. The germline CDR1 and CDR2 sequences are MNHEY and SVGAGI. The CDR3 consists of 13 residues. CDR3 nucleotide sequence: TGTGCCAGCACTCGCAGGGGGGTGGGAGAGCAGTACTTC. It codes for CASTRRGVGEQYF.

V gene TRBV21-1 combines with J gene TRBJ1-4. TRBV21-1 is designated a pseudogene. The CDR3 covers 13 residues. This CDR3 is CASSNSRGEKLFF. The CDR3 nucleotides read TGTGCCAGCAGCAACAGTAGAGGTGAAAAACTGTTTTTT.

V and J are TRBV11-2 and TRBJ1-6, with D hard to call. V dropped 3 bases and J dropped 6 bases, with 9 bases sitting between them. CDR1 and CDR2 from the germline V gene are SGHAT and FQNNGV. The CDR3 is 14 amino acids. The CDR3 protein is CASSFSRSNSPLHF. The CDR3 region has the DNA TGTGCCAGCAGCTTCTCACGGAGTAATTCACCCCTCCACTTT.

The chain uses TRBV5-8 and TRBJ2-1, with 7 bases aligning to TRBD1. With 4 bases clipped from V and 5 bases from J, the junction kept 6 bases outside the gene matches. In germline, CDR1 is SGHTS, CDR2 YDEGEE. The CDR3 length is 14 residues. The CDR3 spells CASSPGTDHNEQFF. The DNA for the CDR3 is TGTGCCAGCAGCCCAGGGACAGACCACAATGAGCAGTTCTTC.

This clone was observed a single time. The J gene is TRBJ2-7, the V gene TRBV15; 7 bases line up with TRBD1. Trimming took 0 bases from V and 4 from J; bases not matched to a gene: 3. Per the germline V gene, CDR1 is LNHNV and CDR2 is YYDKDF (reference sequence). This CDR3 comprises 14 residues. The CDR3 coding sequence is TGTGCCACCAGCAGAGAGGGCAGGGGGTACGAGCAGTACTTC. Its translation: CATSREGRGYEQYF.

The chain joins TRBV5-1 to TRBJ2-1, with 11 bases that match TRBD2. Germline loops: CDR1 SGHRS, CDR2 YFSETQ. Unmatched junction bases numbered 5, after V lost 4 bases and J lost 8 bases. The CDR3 sequence is 14 residues long. CDR3: CASSVAGGPDEQFF. The CDR3 bases are TGCGCCAGCAGCGTAGCGGGAGGGCCGGATGAGCAGTTCTTC.

V usage is TRBV27 and J usage is TRBJ2-1; D is uncertain. The CDR3 is 14 amino acids. Trimming stripped 1 base from V and 6 bases from J, with 10 bases between. CDR1 is MNHEY and CDR2 is SMNVEV in the germline V gene (reference sequence). Here the CDR3 DNA reads TGTGCCAGCAGTTTATTTGCTAGAATCAATGAGCAGTTCTTC. It specifies CASSLFARINEQFF.

This chain connects TRBV28 to TRBJ1-5; 7 nucleotides match TRBD1. Trimming removed 5 bases from V and 2 bases from J; junction bases left unmatched: 9. This CDR3 is 16 amino acids long. The V gene's germline CDR1 is MDHEN and CDR2 SYDVKM. The CDR3 sequence: CASSTRQGLGNQPQHF. CDR3 in DNA: TGTGCCAGCAGTACTAGACAGGGCCTCGGCAATCAGCCCCAGCATTTT.

The rearrangement joins TRBV11-3 to TRBJ2-3, with 7 bases lining up with TRBD2. V was pared by 5 bases and J by 2 bases, with 22 bases of the junction left unmatched. CDR3 length: 20 residues. Per germline, CDR1 SGHNT and CDR2 YENEEA. For the CDR3, the DNA is TGTGCCAGCAGCCCCGGAGTATGGCCCCTAGGCGGGAGTGACACAGATACGCAGTATTTT. This encodes CASSPGVWPLGGSDTDTQYF. The entire variable domain, with the rest obtained from reference TRBV11-3 and TRBJ2-3, is as follows: EAGVVQSPRYKIIEKKQPVAFWCNPISGHNTLYWYLQNLGQGPELLIRYENEEAVDDSQLPKDRFSAERLKGVDSTLKIQPAELGDSAVYLCASSPGVWPLGGSDTDTQYFGPGTRLTVL.

The chain joins TRBV11-2 to TRBJ2-1; 7 bases are shared with TRBD2. Trimming took 5 bases from V and 4 from J; bases not matched to a gene: 17. CDR1 is SGHAT and CDR2 is FQNNGV in the germline V gene. This CDR3 comprises 18 residues. The CDR3 reads CASSLIRGGLADYNEQFF. The CDR3 DNA reads as TGTGCCAGCAGCCTGATTCGTGGCGGGCTAGCGGATTACAATGAGCAGTTCTTC.

The chain recombines TRBV27 with TRBJ2-1; 9 bases match TRBD2. The CDR3 is 18 residues long. V was clipped by 0 bases and J by 0 bases; unmatched bases: 6. Germline values: CDR1 MNHEY, CDR2 SMNVEV (reference sequence). This CDR3 is CASSLSAGGPSSYNEQFF. CDR3 DNA: TGTGCCAGCAGTTTATCGGCGGGGGGGCCGAGCTCCTACAATGAGCAGTTCTTC.

The gene calls are TRBV19 and TRBJ2-1, with TRBD2 matching 10 bases. The CDR3 is made up of 15 amino acids. V was pared by 3 bases and J by 8 bases, with 7 bases of the junction left unmatched. The germline V gene has CDR1 LNHDA and CDR2 SQIVND (reference sequence). Written as DNA, the CDR3 is TGTGCCAGTAGTATGCTTCTAGCGGGAGTGGATGAGCAGTTCTTC. Its translation is CASSMLLAGVDEQFF.